This TCR beta chain is drawn from a study of T cell changes during pregnancy in multiple sclerosis. The protocol was immunoSEQ multiplex PCR, while the TCRdb copy is restricted to in-frame clones and leaves out a portion. The table has fewer than 150,000 clones, approximately 96% seen once; the top ten hold around 0.4%. V shed 3 bases, J shed 7 bases, and the junction held 3 bases outside the gene matches. The CDR3 length is 13 residues. Germline values: CDR1 SGHTA, CDR2 FQGNSA. V and J are TRBV7-2 and TRBJ2-1; 7 bases align to TRBD2. The sample was peripheral blood, taken after pregnancy. This sequence was found in a female donor with multiple sclerosis, enrolled in a pregnancy study. CDR3 bases: TGTGCCAGCAGCTTTCGCGGGGGAAATGAGCAGTTCTTC. Translated, it gives CASSFRGGNEQFF.